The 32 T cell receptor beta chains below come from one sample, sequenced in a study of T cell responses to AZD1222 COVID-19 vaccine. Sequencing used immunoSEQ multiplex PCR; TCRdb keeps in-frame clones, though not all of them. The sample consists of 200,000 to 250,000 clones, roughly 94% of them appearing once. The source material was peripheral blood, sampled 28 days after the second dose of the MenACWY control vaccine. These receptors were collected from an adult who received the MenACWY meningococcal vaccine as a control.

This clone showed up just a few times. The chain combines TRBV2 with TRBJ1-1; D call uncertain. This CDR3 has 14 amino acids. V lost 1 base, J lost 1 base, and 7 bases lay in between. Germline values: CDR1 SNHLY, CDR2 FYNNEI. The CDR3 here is CASSEDHGNTEAFF. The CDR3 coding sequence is TGTGCCAGCAGTGAAGATCACGGGAACACTGAAGCTTTCTTT.

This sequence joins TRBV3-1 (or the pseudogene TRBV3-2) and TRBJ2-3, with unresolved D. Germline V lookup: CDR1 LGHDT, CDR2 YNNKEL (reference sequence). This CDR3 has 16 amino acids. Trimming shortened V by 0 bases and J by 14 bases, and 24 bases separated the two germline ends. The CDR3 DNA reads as TGTGCCAGCAGCCAAGAACTGGGTAGTTGGTTGACGCAGTGGTATTTT. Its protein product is CASSQELGSWLTQWYF.

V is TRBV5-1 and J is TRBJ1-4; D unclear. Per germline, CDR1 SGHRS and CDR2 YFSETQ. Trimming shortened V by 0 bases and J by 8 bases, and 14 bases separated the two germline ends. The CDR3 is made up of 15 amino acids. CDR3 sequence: CASSLAQHNQEKLFF. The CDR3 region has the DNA TGCGCCAGCAGCTTGGCCCAACATAATCAGGAAAAACTGTTTTTT.

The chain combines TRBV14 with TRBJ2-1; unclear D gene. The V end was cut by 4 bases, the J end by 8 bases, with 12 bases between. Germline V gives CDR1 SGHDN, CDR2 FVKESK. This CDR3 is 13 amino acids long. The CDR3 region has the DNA TGTGCCAGCAGCCCCCGACGACGCGATGAGCAGTTCTTC. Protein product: CASSPRRRDEQFF.

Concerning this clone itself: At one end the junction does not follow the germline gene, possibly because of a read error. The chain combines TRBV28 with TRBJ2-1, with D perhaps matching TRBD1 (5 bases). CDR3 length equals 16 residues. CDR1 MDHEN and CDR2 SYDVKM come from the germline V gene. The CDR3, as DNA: TGTGCCAGCAGTTTCCCACAGGTAGGCTCCAACAATGAGCAGTTCTTC. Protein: CASSFPQVGSNNEQFF.

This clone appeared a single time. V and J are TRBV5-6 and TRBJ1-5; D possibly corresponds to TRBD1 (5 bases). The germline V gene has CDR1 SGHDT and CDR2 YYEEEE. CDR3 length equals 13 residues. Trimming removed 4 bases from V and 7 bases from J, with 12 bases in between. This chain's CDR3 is CASSGDGGQPQHF. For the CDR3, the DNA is TGTGCCAGCAGCGGGGATGGGGGACAGCCCCAGCATTTT.

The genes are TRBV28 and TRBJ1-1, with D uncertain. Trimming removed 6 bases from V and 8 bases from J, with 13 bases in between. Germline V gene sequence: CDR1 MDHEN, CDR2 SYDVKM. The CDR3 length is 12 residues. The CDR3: CASSPSQDEAFF. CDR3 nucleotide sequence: TGTGCCAGCAGCCCGAGTCAGGACGAAGCTTTCTTT.

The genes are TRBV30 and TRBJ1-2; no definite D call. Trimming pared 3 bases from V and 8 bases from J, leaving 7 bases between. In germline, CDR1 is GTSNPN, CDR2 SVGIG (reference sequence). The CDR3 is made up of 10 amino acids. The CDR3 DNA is TGTGCCTGGAGGCAAAGGGGCTACACCTTC. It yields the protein CAWRQRGYTF.

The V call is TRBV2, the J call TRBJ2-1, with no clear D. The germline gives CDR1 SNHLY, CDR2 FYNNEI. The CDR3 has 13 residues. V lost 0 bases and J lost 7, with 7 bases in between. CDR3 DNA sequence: TGTGCCAGCAGTGAAGCGGGATGGAATGAGCAGTTCTTC. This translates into CASSEAGWNEQFF.

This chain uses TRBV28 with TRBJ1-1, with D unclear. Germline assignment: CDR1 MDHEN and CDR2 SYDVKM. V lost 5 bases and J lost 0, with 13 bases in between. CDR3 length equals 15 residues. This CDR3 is CASSRTAGMNTEAFF. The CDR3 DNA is TGTGCCAGCAGTCGGACGGCGGGCATGAACACTGAAGCTTTCTTT.

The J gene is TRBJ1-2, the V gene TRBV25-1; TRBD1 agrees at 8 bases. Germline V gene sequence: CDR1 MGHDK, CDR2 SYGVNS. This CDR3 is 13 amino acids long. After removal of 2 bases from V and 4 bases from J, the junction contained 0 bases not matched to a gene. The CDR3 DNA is TGTGCCAGCAGTGAAGACAGGGGCTATGGCTACACCTTC. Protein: CASSEDRGYGYTF.

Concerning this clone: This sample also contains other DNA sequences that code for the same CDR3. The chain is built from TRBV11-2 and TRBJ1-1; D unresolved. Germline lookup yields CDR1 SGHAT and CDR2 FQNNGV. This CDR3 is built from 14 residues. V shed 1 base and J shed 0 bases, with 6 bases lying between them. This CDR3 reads CASSLGTVNTEAFF. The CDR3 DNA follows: TGTGCCAGCAGCTTAGGGACGGTGAACACTGAAGCTTTCTTT.

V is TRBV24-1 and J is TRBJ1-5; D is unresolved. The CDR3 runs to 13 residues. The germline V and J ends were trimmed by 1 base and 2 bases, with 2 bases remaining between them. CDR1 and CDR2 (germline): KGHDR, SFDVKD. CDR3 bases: TGTGCCACCAGTGATTTCGGCAATCAGCCCCAGCATTTT. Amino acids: CATSDFGNQPQHF.

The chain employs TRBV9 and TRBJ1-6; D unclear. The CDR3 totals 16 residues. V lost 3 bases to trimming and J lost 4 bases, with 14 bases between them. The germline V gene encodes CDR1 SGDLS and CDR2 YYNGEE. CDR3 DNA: TGTGCCAGCAGCGCTTTCGACAATCCGTATAATTCACCCCTCCACTTT. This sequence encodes CASSAFDNPYNSPLHF.

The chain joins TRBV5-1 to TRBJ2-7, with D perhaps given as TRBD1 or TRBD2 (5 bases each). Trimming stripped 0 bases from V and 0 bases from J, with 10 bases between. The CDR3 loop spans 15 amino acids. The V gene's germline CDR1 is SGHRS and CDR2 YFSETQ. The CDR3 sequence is CASSLAPGTSYEQYF. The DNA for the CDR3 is TGCGCCAGCAGCTTGGCCCCCGGGACCTCCTACGAGCAGTACTTC.

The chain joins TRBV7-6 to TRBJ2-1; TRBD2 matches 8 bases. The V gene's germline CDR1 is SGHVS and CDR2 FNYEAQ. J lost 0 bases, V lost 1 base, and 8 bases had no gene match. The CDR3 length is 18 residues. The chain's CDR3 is CASSLVPSGRSSYNEQFF. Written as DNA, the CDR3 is TGTGCCAGCAGCTTAGTCCCGAGCGGGAGAAGCTCCTACAATGAGCAGTTCTTC.

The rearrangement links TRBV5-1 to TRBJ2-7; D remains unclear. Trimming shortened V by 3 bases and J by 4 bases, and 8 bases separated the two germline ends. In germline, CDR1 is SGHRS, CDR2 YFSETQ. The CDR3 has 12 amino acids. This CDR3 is CASSSEKYEQYF. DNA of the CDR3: TGCGCCAGCAGCTCGGAGAAATACGAGCAGTACTTC.

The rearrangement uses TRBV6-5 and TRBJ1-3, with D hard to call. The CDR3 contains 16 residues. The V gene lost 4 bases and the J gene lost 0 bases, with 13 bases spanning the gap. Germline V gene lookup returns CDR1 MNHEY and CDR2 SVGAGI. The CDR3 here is CASSFTRLSSGNTIYF. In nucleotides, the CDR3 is TGTGCCAGCAGTTTCACCCGCCTCAGCTCTGGAAACACCATATATTTT.

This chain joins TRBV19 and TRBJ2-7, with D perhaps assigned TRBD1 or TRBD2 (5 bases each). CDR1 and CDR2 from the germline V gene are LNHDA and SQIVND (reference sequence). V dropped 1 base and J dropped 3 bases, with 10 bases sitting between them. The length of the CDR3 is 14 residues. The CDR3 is CASSIGGGDYEQYF. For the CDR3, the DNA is TGTGCCAGTAGTATAGGTGGGGGAGACTACGAGCAGTACTTC. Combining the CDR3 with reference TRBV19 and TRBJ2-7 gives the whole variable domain DGGITQSPKYLFRKEGQNVTLSCEQNLNHDAMYWYRQDPGQGLRLIYYSQIVNDFQKGDIAEGYSVSREKKESFPLTVTSAQKNPTAFYLCASSIGGGDYEQYFGPGTRLTVT.

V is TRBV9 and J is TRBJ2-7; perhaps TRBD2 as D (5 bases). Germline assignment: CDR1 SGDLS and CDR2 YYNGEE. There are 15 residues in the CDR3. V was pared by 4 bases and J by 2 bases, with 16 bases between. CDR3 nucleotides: TGTGCCAGCAGCCCCGGCAGCGGCAGCCCCTACGAGCAGTACTTC. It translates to CASSPGSGSPYEQYF. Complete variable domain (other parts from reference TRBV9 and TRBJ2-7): DSGVTQTPKHLITATGQRVTLRCSPRSGDLSVYWYQQSLDQGLQFLIQYYNGEERAKGNILERFSAQQFPDLHSELNLSSLELGDSALYFCASSPGSGSPYEQYFGPGTRLTVT.

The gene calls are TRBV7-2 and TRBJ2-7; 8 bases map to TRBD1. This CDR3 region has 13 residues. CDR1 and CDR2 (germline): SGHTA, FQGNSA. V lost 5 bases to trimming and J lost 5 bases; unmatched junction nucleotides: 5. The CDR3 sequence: CASSQQGVHEQYF. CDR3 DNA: TGTGCCAGCAGCCAACAGGGGGTCCACGAGCAGTACTTC.

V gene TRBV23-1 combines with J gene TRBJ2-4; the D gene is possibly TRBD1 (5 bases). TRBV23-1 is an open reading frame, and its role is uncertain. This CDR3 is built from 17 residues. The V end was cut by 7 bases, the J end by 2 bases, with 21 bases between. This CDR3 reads CASKMVRVVRTKNIQYF. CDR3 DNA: TGCGCCAGCAAAATGGTCAGGGTTGTAAGAACCAAAAACATTCAGTACTTC.

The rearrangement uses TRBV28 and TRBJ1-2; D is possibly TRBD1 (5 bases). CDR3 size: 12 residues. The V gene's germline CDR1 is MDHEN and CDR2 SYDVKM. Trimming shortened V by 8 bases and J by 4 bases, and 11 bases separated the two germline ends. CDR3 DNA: TGTGCCAGCGAAGACAGCCGCTATGGCTACACCTTC. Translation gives CASEDSRYGYTF.

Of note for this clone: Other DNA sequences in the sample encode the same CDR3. The CDR3 nucleotides are TGTGCCAGCAGTCCAGGGGGCACTGGAAACACCATATATTTT. Residues: CASSPGGTGNTIYF. The chain uses TRBV6-6 and TRBJ1-3; 8 bases agree with TRBD1. V lost 5 bases, J lost 2 bases, and 2 bases stayed unmatched. This CDR3 region has 14 residues. Germline values: CDR1 MNHNY, CDR2 SVGAGI (reference sequence).

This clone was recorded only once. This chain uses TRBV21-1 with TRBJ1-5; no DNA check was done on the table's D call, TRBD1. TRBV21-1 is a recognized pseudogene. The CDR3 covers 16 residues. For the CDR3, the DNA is TGTGCCAGCAGTCCCTGGACAAGGGGTAGCAATCAGCCCCAGCATTTT. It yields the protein CASSPWTRGSNQPQHF.

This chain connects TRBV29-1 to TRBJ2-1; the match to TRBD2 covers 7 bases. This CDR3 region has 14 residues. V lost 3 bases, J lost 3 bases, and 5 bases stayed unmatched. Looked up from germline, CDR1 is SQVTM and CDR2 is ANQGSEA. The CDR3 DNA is TGCAGCGTTGAGGGGAGGGGAGGCTACAATGAGCAGTTCTTC. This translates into CSVEGRGGYNEQFF.

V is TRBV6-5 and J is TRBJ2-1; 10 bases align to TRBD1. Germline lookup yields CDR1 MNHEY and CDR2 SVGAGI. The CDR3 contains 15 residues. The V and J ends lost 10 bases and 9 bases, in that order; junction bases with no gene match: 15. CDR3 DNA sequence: TGTGCCATCAGGGGTACGGGACAGGGGTTTGTTGAGCAGTTCTTC. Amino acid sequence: CAIRGTGQGFVEQFF.

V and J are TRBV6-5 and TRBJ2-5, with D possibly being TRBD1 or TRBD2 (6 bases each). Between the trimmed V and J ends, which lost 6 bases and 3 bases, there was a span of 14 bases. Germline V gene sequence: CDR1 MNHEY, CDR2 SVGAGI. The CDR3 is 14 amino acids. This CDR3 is CASRNRRGEETQYF. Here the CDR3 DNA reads TGTGCCAGCAGGAACAGGAGGGGGGAAGAGACCCAGTACTTC.

CDR3 in DNA: TGTGCCACCGGCGGACAGGGCTTCAATCAGCCCCAGCATTTT. Translation: CATGGQGFNQPQHF. The chain employs TRBV25-1 and TRBJ1-5, with 8 bases identical to TRBD1. The CDR3 spans 14 residues. V shed 10 bases, J shed 3 bases, and the junction held 8 bases outside the gene matches. Germline CDR1 reads MGHDK; CDR2 reads SYGVNS.

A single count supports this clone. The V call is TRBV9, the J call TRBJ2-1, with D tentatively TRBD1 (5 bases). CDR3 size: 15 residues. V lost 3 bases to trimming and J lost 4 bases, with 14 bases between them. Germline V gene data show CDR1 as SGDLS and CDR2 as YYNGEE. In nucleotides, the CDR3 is TGTGCCAGCAGCGGAGGACAAGGGGTATACAATGAGCAGTTCTTC. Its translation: CASSGGQGVYNEQFF.

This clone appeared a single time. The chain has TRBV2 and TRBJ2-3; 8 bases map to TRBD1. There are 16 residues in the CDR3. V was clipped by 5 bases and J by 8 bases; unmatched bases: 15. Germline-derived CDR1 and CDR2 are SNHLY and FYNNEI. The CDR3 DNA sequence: TGTGCCAGCAGTTCGACAGGGGACGGGGTTGAAGGTACGCAGTATTTT. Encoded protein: CASSSTGDGVEGTQYF.

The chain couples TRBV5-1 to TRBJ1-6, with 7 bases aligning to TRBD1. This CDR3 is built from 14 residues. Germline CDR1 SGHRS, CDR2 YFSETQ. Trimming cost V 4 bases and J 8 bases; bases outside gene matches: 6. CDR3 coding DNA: TGCGCCAGCAGCCACCGGGACAGAGATTCACCCCTCCACTTT. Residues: CASSHRDRDSPLHF. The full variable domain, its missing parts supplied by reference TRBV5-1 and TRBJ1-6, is KAGVTQTPRYLIKTRGQQVTLSCSPISGHRSVSWYQQTPGQGLQFLFEYFSETQRNKGNFPGRFSGRQFSNSRSEMNVSTLELGDSALYLCASSHRDRDSPLHFGNGTRLTVT.